The T cell receptor (beta chain) described here comes from a study of blood T cell repertoires in COVID-19. Study overall: The United States, Italy and Spain were the sources of the acute and convalescent COVID-19 samples. T cells, B-cell-depleted T cells, or PBMCs provided the cDNA or gDNA that served as material.

Germline V gene lookup returns CDR1 SGHNT and CDR2 YENEEA. V lost 3 bases and J 0 bases, leaving 10 bases between the germline ends. CDR3 length: 15 amino acids. Source study methods: Reference gene primer amplification yielded estimated nucleated cell counts. Only in-frame clones appear in the TCRdb table, and some are missing; sequencing was by immunoSEQ multiplex PCR. The V and J calls and clone size are taken from that table; D and trimming were inferred from the DNA. Of just under 350,000 clones listed, around 90% are singletons. This clonotype was obtained from a woman in her late teens or twenties who had recovered from COVID-19. The source material was peripheral blood. The chain couples TRBV11-3 to TRBJ2-3; no reliable D call. The CDR3 reads CASSFFPGSTDTQYF. The DNA of the CDR3 is TGTGCCAGCAGCTTTTTTCCCGGGAGCACAGATACGCAGTATTTT.